This T cell receptor beta chain was captured by sequencing in a study of blood T cell repertoires in COVID-19. This CDR3 region has 14 residues. Germline assignment: CDR1 MNHEY and CDR2 SMNVEV (reference sequence). Deletions cut 6 bases from V and 7 bases from J, with 15 bases between. Residents of under 25 US areas, aged about 18 to 95 years, made up the participants. Either two negative PCRs, clearance, or symptom resolution qualified Cohort 3 donors as recovered. The method was immunoSEQ multiplex PCR; TCRdb's version includes in-frame clones alone and lacks a portion of them. The profile shows 200,000 to 250,000 clones, 70% to 90% of them singletons.

This clonotype was obtained from a man aged 25-45 years who had recovered from COVID-19. The sequencing sample was made of PBMCs or T cells enriched from blood (not recorded which). The rearrangement uses TRBV27 and TRBJ2-2, with a tentative D call TRBD2 (7 bases). CDR3 loop: CASRGAGEGGELFF. CDR3 sequence (DNA): TGTGCCAGCAGGGGGGCAGGGGAGGGCGGGGAGCTGTTTTTT.